Listed below are T cell receptor beta chains from one sample, sequenced in a study of CD8+ T cells in alopecia areata. Repertoires were generated with immunoSEQ multiplex PCR, while TCRdb's copy carries only in-frame clones and drops some. The sample carries roughly 120,000 clones, 50% to 75% recorded once. Sequenced material: CD8+ T cells sorted from blood, taken at week 4, from a patient treated with tofacitinib. These receptors were obtained from a human donor with alopecia areata. CDR3s include the opening cysteine and the closing phenylalanine or tryptophan. Fields, in order: CDR3 length, J gene, V gene, D gene, clone size, CDR3 protein, CDR3 DNA. D genes are given only for firm matches. Not all rows give a size; the values are once, few, many and, for expanded clones, a class.

cdr3_length: 15; j_call: TRBJ1-1; v_call: TRBV7-9; d_call: TRBD1; clone_size: -; cdr3_aa: CASSLGRGFNTEAFF; cdr3_nt: TGTGCCAGCAGCTTAGGCAGGGGGTTCAACACTGAAGCTTTCTTT
cdr3_length: 14; j_call: TRBJ2-5; v_call: TRBV7-9; d_call: -; clone_size: -; cdr3_aa: CASSWGPEQETQYF; cdr3_nt: TGTGCCAGCAGCTGGGGACCTGAACAAGAGACCCAGTACTTC
cdr3_length: 12; j_call: TRBJ2-3; v_call: TRBV6-4; d_call: -; clone_size: -; cdr3_aa: CASSALADTQYF; cdr3_nt: TGTGCCAGCAGCGCCCTGGCAGATACGCAGTATTTT
cdr3_length: 14; j_call: TRBJ2-1; v_call: TRBV29-1; d_call: -; clone_size: -; cdr3_aa: CSVAGTEGSDWQFF; cdr3_nt: TGCAGCGTCGCCGGGACGGAGGGCTCCGATTGGCAGTTCTTC
cdr3_length: 15; j_call: TRBJ2-7; v_call: TRBV29-1; d_call: TRBD1; clone_size: -; cdr3_aa: CSVDKGQGSSYEQYF; cdr3_nt: TGCAGCGTTGACAAGGGACAGGGGTCCTCCTACGAGCAGTACTTC
cdr3_length: 15; j_call: TRBJ2-2; v_call: TRBV7-9; d_call: -; clone_size: -; cdr3_aa: CASSLTGYNTGELFF; cdr3_nt: TGTGCCAGCAGCTTAACAGGATATAACACCGGGGAGCTGTTTTTT
cdr3_length: 15; j_call: TRBJ1-6; v_call: TRBV11-2; d_call: -; clone_size: -; cdr3_aa: CASSIQVLLNSPLHF; cdr3_nt: TGTGCCAGCAGCATACAGGTCCTATTGAATTCACCCCTCCACTTT
cdr3_length: 13; j_call: TRBJ1-2; v_call: TRBV9; d_call: -; clone_size: few; cdr3_aa: CASSPLESYGYTF; cdr3_nt: TGTGCCAGCAGCCCCCTGGAAAGCTATGGCTACACCTTC
cdr3_length: 12; j_call: TRBJ2-3; v_call: TRBV4-2; d_call: -; clone_size: -; cdr3_aa: CASSQNTDTQYF; cdr3_nt: TGTGCCAGCAGCCAGAACACAGATACGCAGTATTTT
cdr3_length: 15; j_call: TRBJ2-7; v_call: TRBV6-5; d_call: -; clone_size: -; cdr3_aa: CASSYGGTVTYEQYF; cdr3_nt: TGTGCCAGCAGTTATGGTGGGACGGTGACCTACGAGCAGTACTTC
cdr3_length: 16; j_call: TRBJ2-1; v_call: TRBV7-6; d_call: TRBD2; clone_size: few; cdr3_aa: CASSSLTSGGAGEQFF; cdr3_nt: TGTGCCAGCAGCTCCCTGACTAGCGGGGGGGCGGGTGAGCAGTTCTTC
cdr3_length: 15; j_call: TRBJ2-5; v_call: TRBV2; d_call: TRBD2; clone_size: few; cdr3_aa: CASIAGTSAQETQYF; cdr3_nt: TGTGCCAGCATCGCCGGGACTAGCGCCCAAGAGACCCAGTACTTC
cdr3_length: 11; j_call: TRBJ1-3; v_call: TRBV5-6; d_call: -; clone_size: -; cdr3_aa: CASSFGNTIYF; cdr3_nt: TGTGCCAGCAGCTTCGGAAACACCATATATTTT
cdr3_length: 14; j_call: TRBJ2-5; v_call: TRBV18; d_call: TRBD2; clone_size: -; cdr3_aa: CASSPQPGGETQYF; cdr3_nt: TGTGCCAGCTCACCACAGCCGGGAGGAGAGACCCAGTACTTC
cdr3_length: 11; j_call: TRBJ1-2; v_call: TRBV5-6; d_call: -; clone_size: -; cdr3_aa: CASSLEAGPTF; cdr3_nt: TGTGCCAGCAGCTTGGAGGCAGGACCGACCTTC